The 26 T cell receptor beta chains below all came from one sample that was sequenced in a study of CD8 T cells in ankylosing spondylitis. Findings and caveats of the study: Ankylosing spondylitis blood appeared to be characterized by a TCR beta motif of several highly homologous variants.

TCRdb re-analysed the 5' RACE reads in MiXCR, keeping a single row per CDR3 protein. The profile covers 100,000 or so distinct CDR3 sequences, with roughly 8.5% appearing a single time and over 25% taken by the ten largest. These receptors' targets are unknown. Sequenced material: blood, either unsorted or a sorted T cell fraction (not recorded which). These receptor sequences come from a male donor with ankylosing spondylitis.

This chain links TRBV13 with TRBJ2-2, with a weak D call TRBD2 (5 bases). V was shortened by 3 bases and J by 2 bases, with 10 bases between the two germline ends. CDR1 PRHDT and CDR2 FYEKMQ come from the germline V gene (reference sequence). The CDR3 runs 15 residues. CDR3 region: CASSFEGKNTGELFF. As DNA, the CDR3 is TGTGCCAGCAGCTTCGAGGGTAAAAACACCGGGGAGCTGTTTTTT.

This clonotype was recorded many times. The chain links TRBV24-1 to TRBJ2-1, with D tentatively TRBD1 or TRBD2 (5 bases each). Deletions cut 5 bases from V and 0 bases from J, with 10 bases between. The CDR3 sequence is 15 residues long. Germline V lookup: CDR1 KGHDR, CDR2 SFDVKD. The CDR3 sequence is CATSVGDPSYNEQFF. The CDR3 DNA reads TGTGCCACCAGTGTCGGGGACCCCTCCTACAATGAGCAGTTCTTC.

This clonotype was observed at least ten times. CDR3 loop: CATSPRTGDSNEKLFF. The CDR3 nucleotides read TGTGCCACCAGCCCCCGGACAGGGGACTCTAATGAAAAACTGTTTTTT. The V and J genes are TRBV15 and TRBJ1-4, with 9 bases identical to TRBD1. The J segment lost 3 bases and the V segment lost 5 bases, leaving 7 bases of the junction unmatched. Germline assignment: CDR1 LNHNV and CDR2 YYDKDF (reference sequence). This CDR3 has 16 residues.

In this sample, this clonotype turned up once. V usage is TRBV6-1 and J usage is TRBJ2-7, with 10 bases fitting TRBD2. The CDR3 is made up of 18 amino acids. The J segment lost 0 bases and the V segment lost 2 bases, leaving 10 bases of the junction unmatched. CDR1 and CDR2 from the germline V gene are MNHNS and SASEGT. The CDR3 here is CASSELEREGPSSYEQYV. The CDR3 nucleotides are TGTGCCAGCAGTGAATTGGAGCGGGAGGGCCCAAGCTCCTACGAGCAGTACGTC.

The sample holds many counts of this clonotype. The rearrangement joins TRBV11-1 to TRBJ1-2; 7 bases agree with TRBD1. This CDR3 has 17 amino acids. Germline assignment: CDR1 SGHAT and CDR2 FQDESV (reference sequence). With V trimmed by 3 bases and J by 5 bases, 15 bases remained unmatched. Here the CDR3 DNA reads TGTGCCAGCAGCTTCCCGGTATGGGGGACAGAAGCTTATGGCTACACCTTC. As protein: CASSFPVWGTEAYGYTF.

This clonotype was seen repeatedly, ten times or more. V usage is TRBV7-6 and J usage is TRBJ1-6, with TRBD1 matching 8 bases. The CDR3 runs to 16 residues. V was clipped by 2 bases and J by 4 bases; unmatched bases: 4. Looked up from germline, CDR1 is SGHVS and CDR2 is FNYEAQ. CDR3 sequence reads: CASSLSGQGYNSPLHF. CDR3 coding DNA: TGTGCCAGCAGCTTATCCGGACAGGGTTATAATTCACCCCTCCACTTT.

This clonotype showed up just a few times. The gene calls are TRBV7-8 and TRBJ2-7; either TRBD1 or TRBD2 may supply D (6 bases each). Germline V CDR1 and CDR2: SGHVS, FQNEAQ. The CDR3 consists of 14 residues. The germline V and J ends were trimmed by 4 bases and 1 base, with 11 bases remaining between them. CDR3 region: CASSSRGTSYEQYF. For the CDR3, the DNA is TGTGCCAGCAGCTCACGCGGGACATCCTACGAGCAGTACTTC.

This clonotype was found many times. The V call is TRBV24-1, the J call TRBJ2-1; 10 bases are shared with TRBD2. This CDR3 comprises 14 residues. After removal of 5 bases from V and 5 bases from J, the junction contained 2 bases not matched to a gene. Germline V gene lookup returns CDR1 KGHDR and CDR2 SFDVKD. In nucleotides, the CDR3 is TGTGCCACCAGTGGAGCGGGAGGGGACAATGAGCAGTTCTTC. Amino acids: CATSGAGGDNEQFF.

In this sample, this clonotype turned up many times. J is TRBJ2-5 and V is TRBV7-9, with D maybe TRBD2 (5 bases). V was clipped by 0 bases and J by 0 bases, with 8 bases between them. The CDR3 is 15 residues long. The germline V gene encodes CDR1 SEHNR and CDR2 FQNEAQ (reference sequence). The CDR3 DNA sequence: TGTGCCAGCAGCTTAGCCGGGGTGAACCAAGAGACCCAGTACTTC. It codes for CASSLAGVNQETQYF.

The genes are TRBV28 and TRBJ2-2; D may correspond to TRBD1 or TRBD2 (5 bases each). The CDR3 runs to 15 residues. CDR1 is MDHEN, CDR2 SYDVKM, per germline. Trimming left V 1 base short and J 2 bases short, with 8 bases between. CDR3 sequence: CASSLLGDNTGELFF. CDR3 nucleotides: TGTGCCAGCAGTTTATTAGGGGACAACACCGGGGAGCTGTTTTTT.

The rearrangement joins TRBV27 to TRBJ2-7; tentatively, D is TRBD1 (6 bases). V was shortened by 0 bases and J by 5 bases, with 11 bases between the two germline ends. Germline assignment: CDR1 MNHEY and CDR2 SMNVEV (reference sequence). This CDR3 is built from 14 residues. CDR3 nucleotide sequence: TGTGCCAGCAGTTTATCCCTCGCAGGGGACGAGCAGTACTTC. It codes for CASSLSLAGDEQYF.

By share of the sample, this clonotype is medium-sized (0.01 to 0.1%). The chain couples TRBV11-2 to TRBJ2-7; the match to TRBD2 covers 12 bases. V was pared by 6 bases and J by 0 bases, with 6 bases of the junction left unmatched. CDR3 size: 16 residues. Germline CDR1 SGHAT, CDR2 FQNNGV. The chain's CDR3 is CASSRTSGTFSYEQYF. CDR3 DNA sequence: TGTGCCAGCAGTCGGACTAGCGGGACGTTCTCCTACGAGCAGTACTTC.

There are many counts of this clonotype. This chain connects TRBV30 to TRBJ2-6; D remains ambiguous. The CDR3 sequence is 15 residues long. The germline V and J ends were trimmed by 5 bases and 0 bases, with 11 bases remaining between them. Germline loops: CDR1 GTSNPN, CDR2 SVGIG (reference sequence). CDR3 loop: CAWELRRSGANVLTF. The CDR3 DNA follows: TGTGCCTGGGAGTTAAGGCGCTCTGGGGCCAACGTCCTGACTTTC.

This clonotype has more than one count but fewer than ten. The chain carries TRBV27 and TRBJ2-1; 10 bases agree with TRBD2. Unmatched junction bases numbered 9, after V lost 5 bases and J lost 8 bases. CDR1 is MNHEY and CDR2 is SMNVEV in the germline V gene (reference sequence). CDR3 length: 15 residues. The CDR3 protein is CASSPSSGSSYEQFF. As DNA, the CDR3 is TGTGCCAGCAGTCCGTCTAGCGGGAGTAGCTATGAGCAGTTCTTC.

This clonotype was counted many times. The CDR3 is CASSLEAGSYEQYF. CDR3 nucleotides: TGTGCCAGCAGCTTAGAGGCGGGGTCCTACGAGCAGTACTTC. This sequence joins TRBV11-2 and TRBJ2-7, with a possible D match to TRBD2 (6 bases). The CDR3 consists of 14 residues. Per germline, CDR1 SGHAT and CDR2 FQNNGV. With 0 bases removed from V and 1 base from J, the gap between germline ends came to 7 bases.

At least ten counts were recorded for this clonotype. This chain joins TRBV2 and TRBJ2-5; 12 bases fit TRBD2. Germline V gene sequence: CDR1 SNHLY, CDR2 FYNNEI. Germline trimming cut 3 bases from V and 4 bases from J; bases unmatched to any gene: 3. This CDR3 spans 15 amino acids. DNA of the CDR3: TGTGCCAGCAGTGAGCCGGGACTAGCGGGAGAGACCCAGTACTTC. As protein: CASSEPGLAGETQYF.

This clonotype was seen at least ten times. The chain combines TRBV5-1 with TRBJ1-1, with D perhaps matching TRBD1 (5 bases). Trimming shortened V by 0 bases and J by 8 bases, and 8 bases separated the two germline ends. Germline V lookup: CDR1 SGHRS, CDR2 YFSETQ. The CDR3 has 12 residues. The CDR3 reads CASSLGREEAFF. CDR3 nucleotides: TGCGCCAGCAGCTTGGGCAGGGAGGAAGCTTTCTTT.

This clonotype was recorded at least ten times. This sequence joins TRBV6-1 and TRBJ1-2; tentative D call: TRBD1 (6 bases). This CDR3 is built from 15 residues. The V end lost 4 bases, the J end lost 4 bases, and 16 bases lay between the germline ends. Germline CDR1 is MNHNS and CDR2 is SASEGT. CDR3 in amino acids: CASSGTRDTTYGYTF. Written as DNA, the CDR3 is TGTGCCAGCAGTGGGACTCGGGACACCACCTATGGCTACACCTTC.

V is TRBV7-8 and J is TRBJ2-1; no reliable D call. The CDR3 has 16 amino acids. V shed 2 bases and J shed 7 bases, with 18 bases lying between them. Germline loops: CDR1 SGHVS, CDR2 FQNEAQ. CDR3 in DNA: TGTGCCAGCAGCTTATACGCTGCTATGTCAGAAAATGAGCAGTTCTTC. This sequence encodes CASSLYAAMSENEQFF. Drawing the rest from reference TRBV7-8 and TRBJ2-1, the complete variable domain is GAGVSQSPRYKVAKRGQDVALRCDPISGHVSLFWYQQALGQGPEFLTYFQNEAQLDKSGLPSDRFFAERPEGSVSTLKIQRTQQEDSAVYLCASSLYAAMSENEQFFGPGTRLTVL.

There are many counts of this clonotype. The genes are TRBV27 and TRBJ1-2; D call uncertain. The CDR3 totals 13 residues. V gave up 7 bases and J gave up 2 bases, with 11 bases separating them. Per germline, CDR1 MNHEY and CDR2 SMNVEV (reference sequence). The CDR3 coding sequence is TGTGCCAGCACCGACTTAGGGAACTATGGCTACACCTTC. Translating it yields CASTDLGNYGYTF.

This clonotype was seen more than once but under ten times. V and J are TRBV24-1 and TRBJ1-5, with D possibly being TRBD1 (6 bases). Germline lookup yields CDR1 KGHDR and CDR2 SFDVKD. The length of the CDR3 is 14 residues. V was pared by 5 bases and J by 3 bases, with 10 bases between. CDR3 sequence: CATSARGPNQPQHF. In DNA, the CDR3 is TGTGCCACCAGTGCTCGGGGGCCCAATCAGCCCCAGCATTTT.

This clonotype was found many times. CDR3 protein: CATSEHRVGTQYF. CDR3 DNA sequence: TGTGCCACCAGTGAGCACAGGGTTGGGACCCAGTACTTC. The chain uses TRBV24-1 and TRBJ2-5; TRBD1 might be the D (6 bases). V gave up 4 bases and J gave up 7 bases, with 12 bases separating them. Germline values: CDR1 KGHDR, CDR2 SFDVKD. The CDR3 length is 13 residues.

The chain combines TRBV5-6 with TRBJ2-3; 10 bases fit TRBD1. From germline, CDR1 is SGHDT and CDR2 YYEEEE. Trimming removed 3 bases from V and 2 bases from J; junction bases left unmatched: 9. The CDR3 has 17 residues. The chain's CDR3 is CASSWGTGAPITDTQYF. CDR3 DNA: TGTGCCAGCAGCTGGGGGACAGGGGCCCCAATCACAGATACGCAGTATTTT.

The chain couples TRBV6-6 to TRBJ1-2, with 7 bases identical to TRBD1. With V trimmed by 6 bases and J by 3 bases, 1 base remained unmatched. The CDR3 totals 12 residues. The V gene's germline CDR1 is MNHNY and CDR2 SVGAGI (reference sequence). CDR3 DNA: TGTGCCAGCAGAGGGACAGACTATGGCTACACCTTC. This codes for CASRGTDYGYTF.

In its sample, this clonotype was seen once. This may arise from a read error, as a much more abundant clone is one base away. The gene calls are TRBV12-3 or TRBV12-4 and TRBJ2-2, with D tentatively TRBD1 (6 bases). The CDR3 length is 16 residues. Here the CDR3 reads CATSPILTGVTGELFF. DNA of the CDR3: TGTGCCACCAGTCCTATACTGACAGGAGTCACCGGGGAGCTGTTTTTT.

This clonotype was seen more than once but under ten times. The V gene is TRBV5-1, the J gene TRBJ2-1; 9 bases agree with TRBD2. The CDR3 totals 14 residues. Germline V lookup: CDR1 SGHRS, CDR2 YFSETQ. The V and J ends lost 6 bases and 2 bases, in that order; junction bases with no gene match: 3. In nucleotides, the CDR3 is TGCGCCAGCACCCCTAGCGGGGCCTACAATGAGCAGTTCTTC. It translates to CASTPSGAYNEQFF.